This passage covers 14 T cell receptor beta chains from one sample sequenced in a study of blood T cell repertoires in COVID-19. TCRdb keeps only in-frame clones here, not all; method: immunoSEQ multiplex PCR. This table has 140,000 to 150,000 clones, around 80% appearing once. The sequenced material came from peripheral blood. Source of these receptors: a human donor with acute or convalescent COVID-19. The donor label of this sample is uncertain.

The chain employs TRBV18 and TRBJ2-6, with D uncertain. CDR3 length equals 16 residues. Germline loops: CDR1 KGHSH, CDR2 LQKENI. V was pared by 3 bases and J by 0 bases, with 9 bases between. CDR3 loop: CASSPFVRSGANVLTF. As DNA, the CDR3 is TGTGCCAGCTCACCGTTCGTGCGCTCTGGGGCCAACGTCCTGACTTTC.

The chain links TRBV19 to TRBJ1-3, with TRBD1 matching over 11 bases. V was pared by 8 bases and J by 4 bases, with 13 bases of the junction left unmatched. In germline, CDR1 is LNHDA, CDR2 SQIVND (reference sequence). The CDR3 is 17 residues long. The CDR3, as DNA: TGTGCCAGTTTTATACTGGACAGGGGGCTTGGAGGAAACACCATATATTTT. Translated: CASFILDRGLGGNTIYF.

The J gene is TRBJ2-3, the V gene TRBV9, with D perhaps matching TRBD2 (6 bases). The CDR3 spans 15 residues. Per the germline V gene, CDR1 is SGDLS and CDR2 is YYNGEE. V was clipped by 4 bases and J by 8 bases, with 20 bases between them. CDR3 loop: CASSPATGGVGTQYF. As DNA, the CDR3 is TGTGCCAGCAGCCCAGCTACCGGAGGGGTTGGTACGCAGTATTTT.

The V and J genes are TRBV19 and TRBJ1-4; TRBD1 agrees at 9 bases. The V gene end was trimmed by 4 bases and the J gene end by 0 bases; junction bases not matched to a gene: 6. Per the germline V gene, CDR1 is LNHDA and CDR2 is SQIVND (reference sequence). CDR3 length: 17 amino acids. The CDR3 sequence is CASSKGDRVATNEKLFF. DNA of the CDR3: TGTGCCAGTAGTAAGGGGGACAGGGTTGCAACTAATGAAAAACTGTTTTTT. Full variable domain (rest looked up from reference TRBV19 and TRBJ1-4): DGGITQSPKYLFRKEGQNVTLSCEQNLNHDAMYWYRQDPGQGLRLIYYSQIVNDFQKGDIAEGYSVSREKKESFPLTVTSAQKNPTAFYLCASSKGDRVATNEKLFFGSGTQLSVL.

The chain has TRBV19 and TRBJ2-7, with 7 bases lining up with TRBD2. CDR3 size: 13 residues. Per the germline V gene, CDR1 is LNHDA and CDR2 is SQIVND (reference sequence). V was pared by 5 bases and J by 0 bases, with 1 base of the junction left unmatched. The DNA of the CDR3 is TGTGCCAGTAGTCCGGGGGGCTCCTACGAGCAGTACTTC. As protein: CASSPGGSYEQYF. Combining the CDR3 with reference TRBV19 and TRBJ2-7 gives the whole variable domain DGGITQSPKYLFRKEGQNVTLSCEQNLNHDAMYWYRQDPGQGLRLIYYSQIVNDFQKGDIAEGYSVSREKKESFPLTVTSAQKNPTAFYLCASSPGGSYEQYFGPGTRLTVT.

The chain couples TRBV18 to TRBJ1-6, with D perhaps TRBD1 (6 bases). V was pared by 3 bases and J by 8 bases, with 14 bases between. This CDR3 is 15 amino acids long. CDR1 KGHSH and CDR2 LQKENI come from the germline V gene. CDR3 region: CASSPQGLIDSPLHF. Written as DNA, the CDR3 is TGTGCCAGCTCACCGCAGGGGTTAATTGATTCACCCCTCCACTTT.

This rearrangement joins TRBV4-1 to TRBJ2-3; 7 bases map to TRBD1. V lost 3 bases and J lost 2; bases outside the gene matches: 5. Per germline, CDR1 MGHRA and CDR2 YSYEKL. The CDR3 is 15 residues long. CDR3 sequence: CASSHGTAATDTQYF. The DNA of the CDR3 is TGCGCCAGCAGCCATGGGACAGCGGCCACAGATACGCAGTATTTT.

The V and J genes are TRBV10-3 and TRBJ1-6; TRBD1 aligns across 7 bases. V shed 3 bases and J 0 bases; nucleotides not matched to a gene: 5. CDR1 is ENHRY, CDR2 SYGVKD, per germline. CDR3 length equals 17 residues. The CDR3 DNA sequence: TGTGCCATCAGTGAAAGGGACAGTAGCTCCTATAATTCACCCCTCCACTTT. Translated: CAISERDSSSYNSPLHF.

The chain uses TRBV7-6 and TRBJ2-1, with TRBD1 matching over 9 bases. The CDR3 totals 15 residues. Germline CDR1 reads SGHVS; CDR2 reads FNYEAQ. Germline trimming cut 0 bases from V and 4 bases from J; bases unmatched to any gene: 1. In DNA form, the CDR3 reads TGTGCCAGCAGCTTAGCGGGACAGGGATACAATGAGCAGTTCTTC. Translated, it gives CASSLAGQGYNEQFF. The full variable domain, in which reference TRBV7-6 and TRBJ2-1 provide the parts outside the CDR3, is GAGVSQSPRYKVTKRGQDVALRCDPISGHVSLYWYRQALGQGPEFLTYFNYEAQQDKSGLPNDRFSAERPEGSISTLTIQRTEQRDSAMYRCASSLAGQGYNEQFFGPGTRLTVL.

CDR3 protein: CASSLGTPGNYGYTF. CDR3 nucleotide sequence: TGTGCCAGCAGCTTAGGAACACCGGGGAACTATGGCTACACCTTC. The V gene is TRBV5-4, the J gene TRBJ1-2; D not resolved. Looked up from germline, CDR1 is SGHNT and CDR2 is YYREEE (reference sequence). The CDR3 contains 15 residues. V was clipped by 2 bases and J by 2 bases, with 13 bases between them.

The table lists this clone with a few counts. The chain carries TRBV19 and TRBJ1-2; D uncertain. In germline, CDR1 is LNHDA, CDR2 SQIVND (reference sequence). The V end lost 3 bases, the J end lost 8 bases, and 16 bases lay between the germline ends. CDR3 length: 14 amino acids. CDR3 DNA: TGTGCCAGTAGTATTTTTGAGGGTTCAGGCGGCTACACCTTC. This encodes CASSIFEGSGGYTF.

The chain couples TRBV6-1 to TRBJ1-2; a weak D match, TRBD1 (5 bases). V lost 2 bases, J lost 1 base, and 14 bases lay in between. This CDR3 comprises 16 residues. Germline CDR1 and CDR2: MNHNS and SASEGT. CDR3 loop: CASSEPATVFNYGYTF. For the CDR3, the DNA is TGTGCCAGCAGTGAACCAGCGACAGTATTTAACTATGGCTACACCTTC.

V usage is TRBV20-1 and J usage is TRBJ2-5; TRBD1 matches 10 bases. The trim removed 3 bases at V and 2 bases at J, leaving 6 bases unmatched. The V gene's germline CDR1 is DFQATT and CDR2 SNEGSKA (reference sequence). The CDR3 covers 15 residues. CDR3 in DNA: TGCAGTGCTAGTTCGGACAGGGGGGGTCAAGAGACCCAGTACTTC. It translates to CSASSDRGGQETQYF.

This chain joins TRBV5-1 and TRBJ2-7; D is uncertain. Looked up from germline, CDR1 is SGHRS and CDR2 is YFSETQ. This CDR3 is built from 11 residues. V was shortened by 6 bases and J by 5 bases, with 9 bases between the two germline ends. As DNA, the CDR3 is TGCGCCAGCACCAACAGAAACGAGCAGTACTTC. Its protein is CASTNRNEQYF.